A selection of T cell receptor beta chains follows, all from one sample in a study of cytomegalovirus exposure and HLA in healthy donors. Data came from immunoSEQ multiplex PCR; TCRdb stores just in-frame clones and leaves some out. This sample has roughly 120,000 clones, with under 90% found just once. Sequenced input: PBMCs. The receptor set was obtained from a woman between 25 and 40 years old in good health and CMV-seronegative. CDR3s include the opening cysteine and the closing phenylalanine or tryptophan. The order of the fields is V gene, CDR3 protein.

TRBV6-5 CASSYSRGEQYF
TRBV11-2 CASSLDRLAGAYEQYF
TRBV7-2 CASSPEGLAGYSYEQYF
TRBV7-2 CASSWERSLSYNEQFF
TRBV18 CASSQTGTGGEQYF
TRBV30 CAAGRTTDTQYF
TRBV7-2 CASSLGTVYNEQFF
TRBV7-6 CASSLGRDYEQYF
TRBV10-2 CASIAEEREVGGEQYF
TRBV27 CASSSVTDTQYF
TRBV19 CASSIEGGRYEQYF
TRBV13 CASSPPGSGITDTQYF
TRBV28 CASSLGGSPLHF
TRBV7-9 CSSSLSNREGYGYTF
TRBV7-9 CASSPGQGKETQYF
TRBV18 CASSPLGQGGLLETQYF
TRBV7-9 CASSLQVENTEAFF
TRBV28 CASSPKSRPGQRLSGANVLTF
TRBV6-6 CASSYSQTGNTIYF
TRBV7-9 CFFKQKAAYEQYF
TRBV4-1 CASSPVAAGETQYF
TRBV15 CATSRVGLNYEQYF
TRBV30 CAWSVLSFGEGNTIYF
TRBV7-2 CASSQSGLAAYEQYF
TRBV27 CASSPLGAGSNEKLFF
TRBV6-5 CASRDREAGLYEQYF
TRBV11-2 CASRWQANTGELFF
TRBV10-3 CAITPGQGHTEAFF
TRBV29-1 CSAGGLAGTDTQYF
TRBV28 CASSSPGTGGYEQFF
TRBV27 CASSLGLAGIYEQYF
TRBV19 CASSPRGGGTEAFF
TRBV5-1 CASSPGTARLAGLSYEQYF
TRBV2 CASSLGRASYNEQFF
TRBV19 CASNSEGRSNQPQHF
TRBV5-6 CASSLVRRIETQYF
TRBV5-1 CASSLEGANTEAFF
TRBV27 CASSFAVVGNEQFF
TRBV2 CASEEEEASTDTQYF
TRBV5-4 CASSPSQGARTEAFF
TRBV4-3 CASSQVRDRAYEQYF
TRBV19 CASSMIPTSGTQETQYF
TRBV27 CASSSSGGGGNTIYF
TRBV6-6 CASTSTGGSNQPQHF
TRBV27 CASSLYARGDNQPQHF
TRBV7-2 CASSLAGRGPAFF
TRBV7-9 CASSFTGTGELFF
TRBV27 CASSFGGEQFF
TRBV7-9 CASSSGLAVYEQYF
TRBV7-8 CASSLRTGAQETQYF